This is a list of T cell receptor beta chains from one sample in a study of immune cell composition in non-small cell lung cancer. TCRdb's table, derived via immunoSEQ multiplex PCR, lists solely in-frame clones and lacks some. Here the sample spans some 1,800 clones, approximately 83% being singletons. Sequencing was done on a sample of non-adjacent lung tissue. The receptors stem from a human donor with non-small cell lung cancer. Both conserved end residues are part of each CDR3. The D gene is left open where the match is weak. Part of the rows lack a size; the others show once, few, many or a class for expanded clones.

v_call	j_call	d_call	clone_size	cdr3_nt	cdr3_aa
TRBV5-8	TRBJ2-4	TRBD2	NA	TGTGCCAGCAGCCCTGGGACTAGCGGGAATGGCAAAAACATTCAGTACTTC	CASSPGTSGNGKNIQYF
TRBV7-8	TRBJ2-7	NA	once	TGTGCCAGCAGCCCCCCGAGTGACGAGCAGTACTTC	CASSPPSDEQYF
TRBV2	TRBJ2-7	TRBD2	NA	TGTGCCAGCAGGGAGGGACTAGGAGCCTACGAGCAGTACTTC	CASREGLGAYEQYF
TRBV14	TRBJ2-3	TRBD2	NA	TGTGCCAGCAGCCAGGGACTAGCGGGAGTCGGCACAGATACGCAGTATTTT	CASSQGLAGVGTDTQYF
TRBV27	TRBJ1-1	TRBD1	once	TGTGCCAGCAGAACCCCCAGGGGGCGCGACACTGAAGCTTTCTTT	CASRTPRGRDTEAFF
TRBV7-8	TRBJ2-1	NA	few	TGTGCCAGCAGCTTAAGGCTAGCGAGCAATGAGCAGTTCTTC	CASSLRLASNEQFF
TRBV29-1	TRBJ2-3	TRBD2	NA	TGCAGCGTTGAAGAGTGGAGCGGGAGTGCCTTGCGGGAACCAGATACGCAGTATTTT	CSVEEWSGSALREPDTQYF
TRBV11-2	TRBJ1-3	NA	NA	TGTGCCAGCAGCTCCCGGGATCCTCTCTCTGGAAACACCATATATTTT	CASSSRDPLSGNTIYF
TRBV15	TRBJ1-2	NA	few	TGTGCCACCAGCAGAGAGGCGGGATTTGATGGCTACACCTTC	CATSREAGFDGYTF
TRBV7-7	TRBJ1-1	NA	NA	TGTGCCAGCAGCTCCCGCGGCGTTAAGTCGAACACTGAAGCTTTCTTT	CASSSRGVKSNTEAFF
TRBV6-5	TRBJ1-4	TRBD1	NA	TGTGCCAGCAGACTCGACAGGGGGAATGAAAAACTGTTTTTT	CASRLDRGNEKLFF
TRBV5-6	TRBJ1-5	NA	NA	TGTGCCAGCTCTCACAGGAGGGAGGGATATCAGCTCCAGCATTTT	CASSHRREGYQLQHF
TRBV27	TRBJ2-1	TRBD2	NA	TGTGCCAGCAGTCCCCATGGGGGAGCGGGAGCCCTCCAGTTCTTC	CASSPHGGAGALQFF
TRBV5-1	TRBJ2-2	TRBD2	NA	TGCGCCAGCAGCTTAGGACTAGCGGGATCGGGCGGGGAGCTGTTTTTT	CASSLGLAGSGGELFF
TRBV5-1	TRBJ2-7	NA	NA	TGCGCCAGCAGCTTGGACAGAAGGGGGTACGAGCAGTACTTC	CASSLDRRGYEQYF
TRBV5-6	TRBJ1-2	NA	few	TGTGCCAGCGGCTCGGGGATTTCTGGCTACACCTTC	CASGSGISGYTF
TRBV10-3	TRBJ2-1	TRBD2	NA	TGTGCCATCGGCAAAGCCGGGACTAGCGGGACTTACAATGAGCAGTTCTTC	CAIGKAGTSGTYNEQFF